The 15 T cell receptor beta chains below were found in one sample sequenced in a study of cytomegalovirus exposure and HLA in healthy donors. PCR employed 60 Vbeta and 13 Jbeta primers. TCRdb's table, derived via immunoSEQ multiplex PCR, lists solely in-frame clones and lacks some. The sample consists of 65,000 to 85,000 clones, approximately 80% of them appearing once. The material sequenced was PBMCs. All receptors come from a middle-aged woman in good health and CMV-seropositive.

The V and J genes are TRBV4-1 and TRBJ2-7; 10 nucleotides match TRBD1. Trimming took 3 bases from V and 0 from J; bases not matched to a gene: 2. The CDR3 length is 15 residues. In germline, CDR1 is MGHRA, CDR2 YSYEKL. The CDR3 DNA sequence: TGCGCCAGCAGCCAGGGACAGGGGTTCTCCTACGAGCAGTACTTC. Its protein is CASSQGQGFSYEQYF.

The chain carries TRBV5-6 and TRBJ2-3; 9 bases are shared with TRBD1. CDR1 is SGHDT, CDR2 YYEEEE, per germline. The CDR3 covers 15 residues. Losses at the gene ends were 6 bases for V and 2 bases for J; bases not matched to a gene: 7. CDR3 amino acids: CASTRDRANTDTQYF. CDR3 in DNA: TGTGCCAGCACCAGGGACAGGGCAAACACAGATACGCAGTATTTT.

This chain links TRBV19 with TRBJ1-6; 9 positions agree with TRBD1. With 0 bases clipped from V and 7 bases from J, the junction kept 4 bases outside the gene matches. Germline V gene lookup returns CDR1 LNHDA and CDR2 SQIVND (reference sequence). The CDR3 sequence is 16 residues long. CDR3 sequence (DNA): TGTGCCAGTAGTATAGATGGAGGACAGGGGAATTCACCCCTCCACTTT. Translation gives CASSIDGGQGNSPLHF.

The chain carries TRBV25-1 and TRBJ1-5; 7 bases match TRBD1. The CDR3 is 13 residues long. V dropped 1 base and J dropped 10; count of bases not matched to a gene: 4. Germline CDR1 MGHDK, CDR2 SYGVNS. The CDR3 coding sequence is TGTGCCAGCAGTGAATCGGGAGGGGGCCCCCAGCATTTT. It encodes CASSESGGGPQHF.

V usage is TRBV5-1 and J usage is TRBJ2-3, with D unresolved. The CDR3 extends over 13 amino acids. The V gene's germline CDR1 is SGHRS and CDR2 YFSETQ. Trimming took 7 bases from V and 3 from J, leaving 12 bases between them. The CDR3 region has the DNA TGCGCCAGCCGCACGGGTATAACAGATACGCAGTATTTT. This translates into CASRTGITDTQYF.

The table lists this clone with a few counts. J is TRBJ1-2 and V is TRBV2; D unresolved. V shed 8 bases and J shed 8 bases, with 12 bases lying between them. The CDR3 length is 11 residues. Germline V CDR1 and CDR2: SNHLY, FYNNEI. The CDR3 is CASSVEGGYTF. CDR3 nucleotide sequence: TGTGCCAGCTCTGTGGAGGGAGGCTACACCTTC.

The rearrangement links TRBV5-4 to TRBJ1-1; unclear D gene. V shed 5 bases and J shed 6 bases, with 11 bases lying between them. The CDR3 runs 12 residues. The germline CDR1 and CDR2 sequences are SGHNT and YYREEE (reference sequence). DNA for the CDR3: TGTGCCAGCAGTTCCCCTGCAGCTGAAGCTTTCTTT. Its translation is CASSSPAAEAFF.

The J gene is TRBJ1-2, the V gene TRBV4-1; D not certain. The germline V gene has CDR1 MGHRA and CDR2 YSYEKL. This CDR3 comprises 14 residues. The ends were cut back, 4 bases at V and 2 bases at J, with 11 bases in the middle. The CDR3 DNA is TGCGCCAGCAGCCTCCTACAGAGAAACTATGGCTACACCTTC. It yields the protein CASSLLQRNYGYTF.

V and J are TRBV5-1 and TRBJ2-1; D is undetermined. The CDR3 extends over 15 amino acids. Between the trimmed V and J ends, which lost 0 bases and 1 base, there was a span of 8 bases. CDR1 is SGHRS and CDR2 is YFSETQ in the germline V gene. CDR3: CASSLGSSSYNEQFF. For the CDR3, the DNA is TGCGCCAGCAGCTTGGGCAGTTCGTCCTACAATGAGCAGTTCTTC.

CDR3 region: CASSLPRVGEKLFF. The CDR3 DNA reads as TGTGCCAGCAGTTTACCCAGGGTGGGTGAAAAACTGTTTTTT. The gene calls are TRBV28 and TRBJ1-4; D is possibly TRBD1 (5 bases). Trimming took 2 bases from V and 7 from J, leaving 11 bases between them. CDR1 is MDHEN and CDR2 is SYDVKM in the germline V gene. CDR3 length: 14 residues.

The chain recombines TRBV7-2 with TRBJ2-7; D not resolved. This CDR3 region has 13 residues. CDR1 is SGHTA and CDR2 is FQGNSA in the germline V gene. Trimming took 2 bases from V and 6 from J, leaving 11 bases between them. The CDR3 DNA is TGTGCCAGCAGCTTATTGTTGGTGGCCGAGCAGTACTTC. The encoded protein is CASSLLLVAEQYF.

The rearrangement links TRBV5-1 to TRBJ1-2; no definite D call. Trimming pared 0 bases from V and 8 bases from J, leaving 8 bases between. This CDR3 comprises 12 residues. From germline, CDR1 is SGHRS and CDR2 YFSETQ. This CDR3 reads CASSLDFVGYTF. CDR3 coding DNA: TGCGCCAGCAGCTTGGATTTTGTAGGCTACACCTTC.

This clone was seen only a few times. The chain uses TRBV5-5 and TRBJ1-4, with TRBD1 matching 9 bases. The CDR3 has 15 residues. J gave up 8 bases and V 3 bases, and 8 bases lay outside the gene matches. Germline CDR1 reads SGHKS; CDR2 reads YYEKEE (reference sequence). The CDR3 reads CASSSPGQGYEKLFF. CDR3 bases: TGTGCCAGCAGCTCACCGGGACAGGGATACGAAAAACTGTTTTTT.

V gene TRBV7-2 combines with J gene TRBJ1-2; 9 nucleotides line up with TRBD1. The CDR3 has 13 amino acids. Trimming took 6 bases from V and 5 from J; bases not matched to a gene: 4. Germline loops: CDR1 SGHTA, CDR2 FQGNSA. The CDR3 protein is CASREQGAYGYTF. The CDR3 nucleotides are TGTGCCAGCAGGGAACAGGGGGCGTATGGCTACACCTTC.

The genes are TRBV5-8 and TRBJ1-1; maybe TRBD1 (5 bases). The germline V gene has CDR1 SGHTS and CDR2 YDEGEE. The V end was cut by 4 bases, the J end by 4 bases, with 14 bases between. The CDR3 spans 14 residues. CDR3 sequence: CASSNDRIGTEAFF. In DNA, the CDR3 is TGTGCCAGCAGCAACGACAGAATCGGCACTGAAGCTTTCTTT.